The 20 T cell receptor beta chains reported below all come from one sample, sequenced in a study of siplizumab effects on memory and regulatory T cells. Repertoires were generated with immunoSEQ multiplex PCR, while TCRdb's copy carries only in-frame clones and drops some. Among about 100,000 clones listed, 92% were seen once. Sequenced material: Tregs sorted from blood. The receptors originated from a human donor in good health.

J is TRBJ2-1 and V is TRBV14; TRBD2 matches at 14 bases. V lost 0 bases to trimming and J lost 11 bases; unmatched junction nucleotides: 9. Germline V lookup: CDR1 SGHDN, CDR2 FVKESK. The CDR3 has 17 residues. CDR3 loop: CASSQDRGTSGRFKQFF. CDR3 coding DNA: TGTGCCAGCAGCCAAGATAGGGGGACTAGCGGGAGATTTAAGCAGTTCTTC.

The V gene is TRBV7-9, the J gene TRBJ2-6, with 7 bases that match TRBD1. CDR3 size: 15 residues. CDR1 is SEHNR, CDR2 FQNEAQ, per germline (reference sequence). The trim removed 3 bases at V and 2 bases at J, leaving 1 base unmatched. The CDR3 coding sequence is TGTGCCAGCAGCTTCGACAGGGCTGGGGCCAACGTCCTGACTTTC. Translated, it gives CASSFDRAGANVLTF.

The rearrangement links TRBV27 to TRBJ2-2, with D unclear. The CDR3 is 12 residues long. The V end was cut by 3 bases, the J end by 6 bases, with 5 bases between. Germline CDR1 reads MNHEY; CDR2 reads SMNVEV (reference sequence). The CDR3 loop reads CASSFGSGELFF. In nucleotides, the CDR3 is TGTGCCAGCAGTTTTGGGTCCGGGGAGCTGTTTTTT.

The sample holds one count of this clone. The rearrangement joins TRBV14 to TRBJ2-2; D unclear. Germline-derived CDR1 and CDR2 are SGHDN and FVKESK. The CDR3 is made up of 12 amino acids. V lost 2 bases to trimming and J lost 8 bases, with 6 bases between them. The CDR3 nucleotides are TGTGCCAGCAGCCAACAGTATGGGGAGCTGTTTTTT. Its protein is CASSQQYGELFF.

This chain uses TRBV18 with TRBJ1-1; 8 nucleotides agree with TRBD1. Per germline, CDR1 KGHSH and CDR2 LQKENI. With V trimmed by 3 bases and J by 6 bases, 15 bases remained unmatched. There are 17 residues in the CDR3. CDR3 sequence (DNA): TGTGCCAGCTCACCTCAGATGTCCGGACAGGGAAACTCTGAAGCTTTCTTT. It specifies CASSPQMSGQGNSEAFF. The whole variable domain, remainder taken from reference TRBV18 and TRBJ1-1, is NAGVMQNPRHLVRRRGQEARLRCSPMKGHSHVYWYRQLPEEGLKFMVYLQKENIIDESGMPKERFSAEFPKEGPSILRIQQVVRGDSAAYFCASSPQMSGQGNSEAFFGQGTRLTVV.

The sample holds one count of this clone. The CDR3: CASRPGGDPGELFF. DNA for the CDR3: TGTGCCAGCAGGCCCGGGGGGGACCCCGGGGAGCTGTTTTTT. The chain couples TRBV6-6 to TRBJ2-2; 8 positions match TRBD2. Germline V gene data show CDR1 as MNHNY and CDR2 as SVGAGI (reference sequence). There are 14 residues in the CDR3. V was clipped by 6 bases and J by 6 bases; unmatched bases: 6.

The chain employs TRBV9 and TRBJ1-3, with D unresolved. The germline CDR1 and CDR2 sequences are SGDLS and YYNGEE. V lost 4 bases, J lost 0 bases, and 11 bases lay in between. The length of the CDR3 is 15 residues. The CDR3, as DNA: TGTGCCAGCAGCAACAGTCAATTCTCTGGAAACACCATATATTTT. Its translation: CASSNSQFSGNTIYF.

This chain joins TRBV5-1 and TRBJ2-1, with 11 bases matching TRBD2. Trimming took 0 bases from V and 0 from J; bases not matched to a gene: 11. From germline, CDR1 is SGHRS and CDR2 YFSETQ. This CDR3 contains 20 residues. The CDR3 DNA is TGCGCCAGCAGCTTGGCCCGACTAGCGGGACCTTCGAGCTCCTACAATGAGCAGTTCTTC. Protein product: CASSLARLAGPSSSYNEQFF.

This CDR3 reads CASSKGLAGLSTDTQYF. The DNA of the CDR3 is TGTGCCAGTAGTAAGGGACTAGCGGGCCTAAGCACAGATACGCAGTATTTT. The rearrangement links TRBV19 to TRBJ2-3, with TRBD2 identical over 12 bases. V lost 4 bases to trimming and J lost 0 bases; unmatched junction nucleotides: 5. The CDR3 covers 17 residues. Looked up from germline, CDR1 is LNHDA and CDR2 is SQIVND (reference sequence). Full variable domain (remainder filled in from reference TRBV19 and TRBJ2-3): DGGITQSPKYLFRKEGQNVTLSCEQNLNHDAMYWYRQDPGQGLRLIYYSQIVNDFQKGDIAEGYSVSREKKESFPLTVTSAQKNPTAFYLCASSKGLAGLSTDTQYFGPGTRLTVL.

This chain uses TRBV6-5 with TRBJ1-5; TRBD1 aligns across 8 bases. V lost 4 bases and J lost 2; bases outside the gene matches: 4. This CDR3 is built from 15 residues. Germline values: CDR1 MNHEY, CDR2 SVGAGI. DNA of the CDR3: TGTGCCAGCAGTTCGGGACAGGTAGGCAATCAGCCCCAGCATTTT. Its protein is CASSSGQVGNQPQHF.

The chain joins TRBV10-1 to TRBJ2-1; a possible D gene is TRBD2 (5 bases). Trimming stripped 5 bases from V and 6 bases from J, with 8 bases between. This CDR3 is built from 12 residues. Germline loops: CDR1 WNHNN, CDR2 SYGVQD (reference sequence). CDR3 coding DNA: TGCGCCAGCAGTAGCAGCGGCAATGAGCAGTTCTTC. As protein: CASSSSGNEQFF.

V and J are TRBV7-2 and TRBJ1-3; a possible D gene is TRBD1 (5 bases). This CDR3 has 15 amino acids. Germline loops: CDR1 SGHTA, CDR2 FQGNSA. Trimming pared 4 bases from V and 7 bases from J, leaving 17 bases between. Written as DNA, the CDR3 is TGTGCCAGCAGCTCGAACAGAGAGGGGTGGAACACCATATATTTT. Encoded protein: CASSSNREGWNTIYF.

The rearrangement links TRBV27 to TRBJ2-7; D is undetermined. The CDR3 is made up of 14 amino acids. V was cut by 8 bases and J by 6 bases, with 20 bases left in between. Germline loops: CDR1 MNHEY, CDR2 SMNVEV (reference sequence). The CDR3 nucleotides read TGTGCCAGCCGACCCTCTGGGCTGTTGGGCGAGCAGTACTTC. It specifies CASRPSGLLGEQYF.

This sequence joins TRBV18 and TRBJ2-5; D is undetermined. The V end lost 5 bases, the J end lost 4 bases, and 14 bases lay between the germline ends. Germline lookup yields CDR1 KGHSH and CDR2 LQKENI. This CDR3 contains 14 residues. The CDR3 DNA sequence: TGTGCCAGCTCAGGATCTACCTGGGGAGAGACCCAGTACTTC. It encodes CASSGSTWGETQYF. Supplemented by reference TRBV18 and TRBJ2-5, the full variable domain reads NAGVMQNPRHLVRRRGQEARLRCSPMKGHSHVYWYRQLPEEGLKFMVYLQKENIIDESGMPKERFSAEFPKEGPSILRIQQVVRGDSAAYFCASSGSTWGETQYFGPGTRLLVL.

The genes are TRBV5-6 and TRBJ2-7, with D perhaps TRBD1 (6 bases). Trimming left V 4 bases short and J 7 bases short, with 12 bases between. The CDR3 has 12 residues. Germline loops: CDR1 SGHDT, CDR2 YYEEEE. CDR3 loop: CASSGGQREQYF. CDR3 DNA sequence: TGTGCCAGCAGCGGCGGACAGAGGGAGCAGTACTTC.

The gene calls are TRBV19 and TRBJ2-7; no firm D call. Germline values: CDR1 LNHDA, CDR2 SQIVND (reference sequence). The CDR3 consists of 15 residues. V lost 3 bases to trimming and J lost 5 bases, with 17 bases between them. The DNA for the CDR3 is TGTGCCAGTAGTATTCAGTCGGTCGGCCGGAACGAGCAGTACTTC. It codes for CASSIQSVGRNEQYF.

The chain couples TRBV6-6 to TRBJ1-5; 10 nucleotides agree with TRBD1. The germline CDR1 and CDR2 sequences are MNHNY and SVGAGI (reference sequence). The CDR3 consists of 14 residues. V lost 6 bases to trimming and J lost 8 bases; unmatched junction nucleotides: 7. The CDR3 region has the DNA TGTGCCAGCAGCCCGGGACAGGGGCGTAAGCCCCAGCATTTT. It encodes CASSPGQGRKPQHF.

This chain joins TRBV18 and TRBJ1-1; no reliable D call. The CDR3 is 14 amino acids. The V gene lost 1 base and the J gene lost 8 bases, with 14 bases spanning the gap. Germline lookup yields CDR1 KGHSH and CDR2 LQKENI. The CDR3 is CASSPQIGSKEAFF. CDR3 DNA sequence: TGTGCCAGCTCACCACAAATCGGGTCTAAGGAAGCTTTCTTT.

The J gene is TRBJ2-3, the V gene TRBV2; D is undetermined. Trimming left V 2 bases short and J 0 bases short, with 3 bases between. CDR3 length equals 13 residues. Germline assignment: CDR1 SNHLY and CDR2 FYNNEI. In DNA form, the CDR3 reads TGTGCCAGCAGTGAAAGGAGCACAGATACGCAGTATTTT. The encoded protein is CASSERSTDTQYF.

The V gene is TRBV19, the J gene TRBJ2-2; D is undetermined. Deletions cut 5 bases from V and 9 bases from J, with 13 bases between. The germline gives CDR1 LNHDA, CDR2 SQIVND (reference sequence). This CDR3 region has 13 residues. The CDR3 nucleotides read TGTGCCAGTAGTGGGAACTTGGTTTGGGAGCTGTTTTTT. Residues: CASSGNLVWELFF.